This is a list of T cell receptor beta chains from one sample in a study of CD8 T cells in Susac syndrome. One entry per CDR3 protein, called by TCRdb with MiXCR from the immunoSEQ multiplex PCR reads. This repertoire shows approximately 190,000 distinct CDR3 sequences, approximately 96% found once; its top ten account for around 0.1%. What was sequenced was CD4+ T cells from PBMCs. The source of these receptors is a human donor with Susac syndrome. Both conserved end residues are part of each CDR3. The D gene is left open where the match is weak. Some rows mark clone size as missing; the rest say once, few, many or name a class of expanded clone.

J: TRBJ2-1
V: TRBV7-9
D: -
size: -
DNA: TGTGCCAGCAGGTCGGGAAACAATGAGCAGTTCTTC
CDR3: CASRSGNNEQFF

J: TRBJ2-7
V: TRBV5-1
D: -
size: -
DNA: TGCGCCAGCAGCTTGGCCCCGGGGCGCACCTCCTACGAGCAGTACTTC
CDR3: CASSLAPGRTSYEQYF

J: TRBJ1-2
V: TRBV5-6
D: -
size: -
DNA: TGTGCCAGCAGCACCTCCTGGGAAGGGGGTGGCTACACCTTC
CDR3: CASSTSWEGGGYTF

J: TRBJ1-3
V: TRBV9
D: -
size: -
DNA: TGTGCCAGCAGCGTATGGGGAACTGGAAACACCATATATTTT
CDR3: CASSVWGTGNTIYF

J: TRBJ1-1
V: TRBV4-2
D: -
size: once
DNA: TGTGCCAGCAGCCAAGATGGGGGGGGGATCACTGAAGCTTTCTTT
CDR3: CASSQDGGGITEAFF

J: TRBJ1-2
V: TRBV12-3/TRBV12-4
D: -
size: -
DNA: TGTGCCAGCAGCCTGGCCGGGACACCCTATGGCTACACCTTC
CDR3: CASSLAGTPYGYTF

J: TRBJ1-2
V: TRBV3-1
D: TRBD1
size: -
DNA: TGTGCCAGCAGCCAGCAAGGACAGGGCTATGGCTACACCTTC
CDR3: CASSQQGQGYGYTF

J: TRBJ1-2
V: TRBV3-1
D: -
size: -
DNA: TGTGCCAGCAGCCAAGACCTTGGCTACACCTTC
CDR3: CASSQDLGYTF

J: TRBJ2-1
V: TRBV19
D: -
size: -
DNA: TGTGCCAGTAAGGGCGATTACAATGAGCAGTTCTTC
CDR3: CASKGDYNEQFF

J: TRBJ2-5
V: TRBV20-1
D: TRBD2
size: -
DNA: TGCAGTGCTAGAACAGCGGGGGGGCGAGAGACCCAGTACTTC
CDR3: CSARTAGGRETQYF

J: TRBJ2-3
V: TRBV5-1
D: -
size: many
DNA: TGTGCCAGCAGCTTAGGGGGCACAGATACGCAGTATTTT
CDR3: CASSLGGTDTQYF

J: TRBJ1-2
V: TRBV19
D: TRBD1
size: -
DNA: TGTGCCAGTAGTACCTTGACAGGGGATGGCTACACCTTC
CDR3: CASSTLTGDGYTF

J: TRBJ1-2
V: TRBV6-5
D: -
size: -
DNA: TGTGCCAGCAGGGGGGAAAATGGCTACACCTTC
CDR3: CASRGENGYTF

J: TRBJ1-2
V: TRBV5-1
D: -
size: once
DNA: TGCGCCAGCAGCCCGGGGGTATCGGCTAACTATGGCTACACCTTC
CDR3: CASSPGVSANYGYTF

J: TRBJ1-5
V: TRBV18
D: -
size: -
DNA: TGTGCCAGCTCACCCGGAACGTTCGGGGGCAATCAGCCCCAGCATTTT
CDR3: CASSPGTFGGNQPQHF

J: TRBJ2-1
V: TRBV7-9
D: -
size: -
DNA: TGTGCCAGCAGCTTAGCGCTTGGGAGCGCCTACAATGAGCAGTTCTTC
CDR3: CASSLALGSAYNEQFF

J: TRBJ1-1
V: TRBV25-1
D: -
size: -
DNA: TGTGCCAGCAGTCCTTCAGGAGACACTGAAGCTTTCTTT
CDR3: CASSPSGDTEAFF

J: TRBJ1-6
V: TRBV25-1
D: -
size: once
DNA: TGTGCCAGCAGTGAATACCAGGAGTCACCCCTCCACTTT
CDR3: CASSEYQESPLHF

J: TRBJ2-1
V: TRBV11-1
D: -
size: -
DNA: TGTGCCAGCAGCTTTGACGGCTCCAGCAATGAGCAGTTCTTC
CDR3: CASSFDGSSNEQFF

J: TRBJ1-2
V: TRBV12-3/TRBV12-4
D: TRBD1
size: -
DNA: TGTGCCAGCAGTTTCAGGGGGGACCACTATGGCTACACCTTC
CDR3: CASSFRGDHYGYTF

J: TRBJ2-2
V: TRBV5-1
D: -
size: -
DNA: TGCGCCAGCAGCTTGCGGCAGAGGAACACCGGGGAGCTGTTTTTT
CDR3: CASSLRQRNTGELFF

J: TRBJ2-3
V: TRBV20-1
D: TRBD2
size: -
DNA: TGCAGTGCCCAACTAGCGGCTCGAGATACGCAGTATTTT
CDR3: CSAQLAARDTQYF

J: TRBJ2-1
V: TRBV5-4
D: TRBD2
size: -
DNA: TGTGCCAGCAGCTTGGGGGGACTAGCGGGGTTGAATGAGCAGTTCTTC
CDR3: CASSLGGLAGLNEQFF

J: TRBJ2-5
V: TRBV3-1
D: -
size: -
DNA: TGTGCCAGCAGCCAAGAAAGCCTAGAGGAGACCCAGTACTTC
CDR3: CASSQESLEETQYF

J: TRBJ1-2
V: TRBV3-1
D: -
size: few
DNA: TGTGCCAGCAGCCAAGTTGCCAGCTATGGCTACACCTTC
CDR3: CASSQVASYGYTF

J: TRBJ2-1
V: TRBV9
D: -
size: -
DNA: TGTGCCAGCAGCGTAGGTAGCTCCAGGGACAATGAGCAGTTCTTC
CDR3: CASSVGSSRDNEQFF

J: TRBJ1-5
V: TRBV20-1
D: -
size: -
DNA: TGCAGTGCTAGAGAGGGGGAGGAGCTCTTGAATCAGCCCCAGCATTTT
CDR3: CSAREGEELLNQPQHF

J: TRBJ1-6
V: TRBV4-3
D: TRBD1
size: -
DNA: TGCGCCAGCAGCCAAGATCCCGGACAGGGTTGGTCACCCCTCCACTTT
CDR3: CASSQDPGQGWSPLHF

J: TRBJ2-2
V: TRBV5-1
D: -
size: once
DNA: TGCGCCAGCAGCTTGGGTAGGGCCGGGGAGCTGTTTTTT
CDR3: CASSLGRAGELFF

J: TRBJ1-4
V: TRBV30
D: -
size: -
DNA: TGTGCCTGGAGCCCGAGCGGCCCTGAAAAACTGTTTTTT
CDR3: CAWSPSGPEKLFF

J: TRBJ2-7
V: TRBV20-1
D: TRBD2
size: -
DNA: TGCAGTGCTTGCGGGGAGGGACTCAGCTACGAGCAGTACTTC
CDR3: CSACGEGLSYEQYF

J: TRBJ2-3
V: TRBV30
D: TRBD2
size: -
DNA: TGTGCCTGGAGTGTGGCGGGGGGCGGAAGCACAGATACGCAGTATTTT
CDR3: CAWSVAGGGSTDTQYF

J: TRBJ1-2
V: TRBV27
D: -
size: -
DNA: TGTGCCAGCAGTTTTCGGGTCGATTCTACGTTTAATGGCTACACCTTC
CDR3: CASSFRVDSTFNGYTF

J: TRBJ2-5
V: TRBV4-3
D: -
size: -
DNA: TGCGCCAGCAGCCAAGGGGTGGTGGCGGAAGAGACCCAGTACTTC
CDR3: CASSQGVVAEETQYF

J: TRBJ1-2
V: TRBV3-1
D: -
size: -
DNA: TGTGCCAGCAGCCAAGGCGGGCAGGGTAGAGGCTACACCTTC
CDR3: CASSQGGQGRGYTF

J: TRBJ1-2
V: TRBV18
D: TRBD1
size: -
DNA: TGTGCCAGCTCACCGGACAGGGTAACGAGCTACACCTTC
CDR3: CASSPDRVTSYTF

J: TRBJ2-7
V: TRBV7-9
D: -
size: -
DNA: TGTGCCAGCAGCTTGGTTGTAGGGGTCGGGACCTACGAGCAGTACTTC
CDR3: CASSLVVGVGTYEQYF

J: TRBJ1-4
V: TRBV5-1
D: -
size: once
DNA: TGCGCCAGCAGCCGCAACGACGCTAATGAAAAACTGTTTTTT
CDR3: CASSRNDANEKLFF

J: TRBJ1-1
V: TRBV7-3
D: TRBD1
size: -
DNA: TGTGCCAGCAGATTAAGCAGGGGGGCTGAAGCTTTCTTT
CDR3: CASRLSRGAEAFF

J: TRBJ1-5
V: TRBV30
D: -
size: -
DNA: TGTGCCTGGAGTGGGGGCAATCAGCCCCAGCATTTT
CDR3: CAWSGGNQPQHF

J: TRBJ1-1
V: TRBV29-1
D: -
size: -
DNA: TGCAGCGTTGATACCAGGGCAACTGAAGCTTTCTTT
CDR3: CSVDTRATEAFF

J: TRBJ1-2
V: TRBV11-2
D: TRBD1
size: -
DNA: TGTGCCAGCAGCTTTACAGGGGCTGGTGGCTACACCTTC
CDR3: CASSFTGAGGYTF

J: TRBJ2-1
V: TRBV6-5
D: -
size: -
DNA: TGTGCCAGCAGTTACCACAGGGGAGGCGGAGATGAGCAGTTCTTC
CDR3: CASSYHRGGGDEQFF

J: TRBJ1-2
V: TRBV3-1
D: -
size: -
DNA: TGTGCCAGCAGCCCCGGACGGACTAACTATGGCTACACCTTC
CDR3: CASSPGRTNYGYTF

J: TRBJ2-3
V: TRBV7-2
D: TRBD1
size: -
DNA: TGTGCCAGCAGTACAAGACAGGGTAGATCAGATACGCAGTATTTT
CDR3: CASSTRQGRSDTQYF

J: TRBJ2-6
V: TRBV9
D: -
size: once
DNA: TGTGCCAGCAGCGAGGGTTCCTTAACTGGGGCCAACGTCCTGACTTTC
CDR3: CASSEGSLTGANVLTF

J: TRBJ1-2
V: TRBV4-2
D: TRBD1
size: -
DNA: TGTGCCAGCAGCCAAGCGGGACAGTCCAACTGCACCTTC
CDR3: CASSQAGQSNCTF

J: TRBJ2-5
V: TRBV5-1
D: TRBD1
size: -
DNA: TGCGCCAGCAGCTTGGAAGGGGGCGCGAGAGAGACCCAGTACTTC
CDR3: CASSLEGGARETQYF

J: TRBJ2-1
V: TRBV29-1
D: -
size: -
DNA: TGCAGCGCGGGAGAGGGGGACAATGAGCAGTTCTTC
CDR3: CSAGEGDNEQFF

J: TRBJ2-2
V: TRBV14
D: -
size: -
DNA: TGTGCCAGCAGCCCCCTCCGGGGGCGAGCCACCGGGGAGCTGTTTTTT
CDR3: CASSPLRGRATGELFF